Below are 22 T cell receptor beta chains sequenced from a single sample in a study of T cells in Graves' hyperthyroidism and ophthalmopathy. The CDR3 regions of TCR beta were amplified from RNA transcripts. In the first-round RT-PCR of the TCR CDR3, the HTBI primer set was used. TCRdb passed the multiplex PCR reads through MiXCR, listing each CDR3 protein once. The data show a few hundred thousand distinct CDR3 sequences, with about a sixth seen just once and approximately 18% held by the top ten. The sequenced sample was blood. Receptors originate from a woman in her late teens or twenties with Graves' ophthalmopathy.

The CDR3 reads CASLPDRGDNEQFF. For the CDR3, the DNA is TGTGCCAGCCTCCCGGACAGGGGCGACAATGAGCAGTTCTTC. The genes are TRBV2 and TRBJ2-1, with 9 bases lining up with TRBD1. The CDR3 runs to 14 residues. V gave up 8 bases and J gave up 5 bases; unmatched junction bases: 7. Germline values: CDR1 SNHLY, CDR2 FYNNEI.

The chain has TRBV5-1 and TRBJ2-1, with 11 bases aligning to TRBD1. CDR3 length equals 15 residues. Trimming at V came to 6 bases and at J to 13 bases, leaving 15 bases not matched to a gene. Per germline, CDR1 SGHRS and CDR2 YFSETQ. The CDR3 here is CASTRSGQGVTEQFF. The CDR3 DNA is TGCGCCAGCACCAGATCGGGACAGGGGGTGACTGAACAGTTCTTC.

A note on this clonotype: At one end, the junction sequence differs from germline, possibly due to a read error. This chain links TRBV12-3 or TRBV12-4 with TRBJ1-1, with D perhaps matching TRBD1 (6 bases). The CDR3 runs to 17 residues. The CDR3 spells CASSFISVSGGRAEALF. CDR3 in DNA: TGTGCCAGCAGTTTTATTTCGGTGTCGGGGGGCCGGGCTGAAGCTCTCTTT.

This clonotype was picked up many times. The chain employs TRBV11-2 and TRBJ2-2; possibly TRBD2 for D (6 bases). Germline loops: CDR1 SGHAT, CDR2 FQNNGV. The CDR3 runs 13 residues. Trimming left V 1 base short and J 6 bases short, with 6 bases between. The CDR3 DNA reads TGTGCCAGCAGCTTAGCGGGGGCCGGGGAGCTGTTTTTT. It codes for CASSLAGAGELFF.

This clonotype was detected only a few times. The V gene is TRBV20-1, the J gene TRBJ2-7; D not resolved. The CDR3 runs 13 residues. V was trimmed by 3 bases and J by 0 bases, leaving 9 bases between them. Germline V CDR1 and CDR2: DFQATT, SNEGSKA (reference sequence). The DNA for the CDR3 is TGCAGTGCTAGTTTACAGAGCTCCTACGAGCAGTACTTC. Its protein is CSASLQSSYEQYF.

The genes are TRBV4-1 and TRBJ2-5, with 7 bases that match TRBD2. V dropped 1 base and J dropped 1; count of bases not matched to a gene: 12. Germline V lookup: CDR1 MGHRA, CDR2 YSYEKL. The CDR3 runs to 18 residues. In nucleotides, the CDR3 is TGCGCCAGCAGCCAAGTTTTGGGCCCTAGCGGCATCCAAGAGACCCAGTACTTC. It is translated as CASSQVLGPSGIQETQYF.

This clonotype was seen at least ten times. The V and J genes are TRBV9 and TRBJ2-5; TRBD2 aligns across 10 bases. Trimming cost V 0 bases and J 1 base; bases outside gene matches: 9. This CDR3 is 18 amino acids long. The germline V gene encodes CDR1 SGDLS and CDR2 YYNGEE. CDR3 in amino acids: CASSVGISLAGAQETQYF. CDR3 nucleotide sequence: TGTGCCAGCAGCGTAGGGATCTCCCTAGCGGGAGCCCAAGAGACCCAGTACTTC.

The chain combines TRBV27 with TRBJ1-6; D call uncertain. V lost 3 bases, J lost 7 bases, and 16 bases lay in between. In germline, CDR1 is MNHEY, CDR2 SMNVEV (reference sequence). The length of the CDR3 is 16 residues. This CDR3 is CASSLPPRTGNSPLHF. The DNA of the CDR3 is TGTGCCAGCAGTTTGCCCCCACGGACGGGGAATTCACCCCTCCACTTT.

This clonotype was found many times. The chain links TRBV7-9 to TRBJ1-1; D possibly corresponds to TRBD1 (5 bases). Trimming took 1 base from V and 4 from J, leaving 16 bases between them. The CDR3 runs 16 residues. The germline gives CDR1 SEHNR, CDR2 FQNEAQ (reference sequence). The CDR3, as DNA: TGTGCCAGCAGCTTAGAGGCCTCGGGTGGGGGCACTGAAGCTTTCTTT. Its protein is CASSLEASGGGTEAFF.

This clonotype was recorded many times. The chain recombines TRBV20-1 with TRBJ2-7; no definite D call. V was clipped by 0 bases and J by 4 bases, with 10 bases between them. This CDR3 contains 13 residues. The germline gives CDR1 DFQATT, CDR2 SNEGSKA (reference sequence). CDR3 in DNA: TGCAGTGCTAGAGATTGGAAAGAGTACGAGCAGTACTTC. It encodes CSARDWKEYEQYF.

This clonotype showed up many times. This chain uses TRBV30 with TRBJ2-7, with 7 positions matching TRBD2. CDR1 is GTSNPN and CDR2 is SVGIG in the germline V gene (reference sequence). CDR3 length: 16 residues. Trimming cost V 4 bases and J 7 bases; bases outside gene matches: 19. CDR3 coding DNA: TGTGCCTGGAACTCCCCCGGGGCGGGAGTTGTGCATGAGCAGTACTTC. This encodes CAWNSPGAGVVHEQYF.

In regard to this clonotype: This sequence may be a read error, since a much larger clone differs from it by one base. The CDR3 spells CASSADRGLSDTKYF. For the CDR3, the DNA is TGTGCCAGCAGCGCCGACAGGGGCCTGTCAGATACGAAGTATTTT. The chain joins TRBV7-2 to TRBJ2-3; 8 bases match TRBD1. The CDR3 contains 15 residues. Germline loops: CDR1 SGHTA, CDR2 FQGNSA.

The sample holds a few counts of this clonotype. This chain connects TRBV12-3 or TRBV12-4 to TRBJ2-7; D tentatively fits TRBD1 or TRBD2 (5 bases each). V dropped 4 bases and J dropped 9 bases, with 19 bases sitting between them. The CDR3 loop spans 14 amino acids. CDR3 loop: CASSSPRDGILQYF. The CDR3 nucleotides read TGTGCCAGCAGTTCCCCCAGGGACGGAATCCTGCAGTACTTC.

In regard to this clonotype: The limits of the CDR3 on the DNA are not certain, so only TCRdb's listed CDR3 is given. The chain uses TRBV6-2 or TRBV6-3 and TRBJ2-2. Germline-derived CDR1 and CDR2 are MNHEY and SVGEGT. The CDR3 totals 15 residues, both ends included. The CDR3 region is CASSSSPANTGELFF.

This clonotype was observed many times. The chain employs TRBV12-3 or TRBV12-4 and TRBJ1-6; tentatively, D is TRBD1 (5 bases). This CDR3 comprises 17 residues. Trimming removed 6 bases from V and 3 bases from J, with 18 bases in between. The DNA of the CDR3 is TGTGCCAGCAGCCCCCGAGGGGACCCCCTCTATAATTCACCCCTCCACTTT. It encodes CASSPRGDPLYNSPLHF.

The CDR3 sequence: CASSPGLAGGANIQYF. The CDR3 DNA is TGTGCCAGCAGCCCAGGACTAGCGGGGGGGGCAAACATTCAGTACTTC. The genes are TRBV6-1 and TRBJ2-4, with TRBD2 identical over 15 bases. This CDR3 contains 16 residues. The V segment lost 6 bases and the J segment 6 bases; nucleotides outside the gene matches: 6. Germline assignment: CDR1 MNHNS and CDR2 SASEGT.

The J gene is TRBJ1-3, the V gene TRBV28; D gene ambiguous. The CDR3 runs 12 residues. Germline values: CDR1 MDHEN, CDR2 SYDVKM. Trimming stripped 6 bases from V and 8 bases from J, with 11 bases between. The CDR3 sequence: CASSPAQHTIYF. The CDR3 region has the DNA TGTGCCAGCAGCCCCGCCCAACACACCATATATTTT.

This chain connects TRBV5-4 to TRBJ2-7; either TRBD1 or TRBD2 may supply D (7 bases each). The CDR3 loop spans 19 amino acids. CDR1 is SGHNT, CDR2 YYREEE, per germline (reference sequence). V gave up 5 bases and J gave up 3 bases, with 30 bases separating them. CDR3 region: CASSSRQGGPRGFVYEQYF. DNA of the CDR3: TGTGCCAGCAGTTCTCGACAGGGAGGGCCAAGAGGTTTCGTCTACGAGCAGTACTTC.

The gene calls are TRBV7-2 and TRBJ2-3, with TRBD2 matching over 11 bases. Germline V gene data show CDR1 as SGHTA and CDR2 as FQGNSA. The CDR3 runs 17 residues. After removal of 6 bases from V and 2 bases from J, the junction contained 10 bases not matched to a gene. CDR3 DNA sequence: TGTGCCAGCAGTTCACCCGGGACTAGCGGACTCACAGATACGCAGTATTTT. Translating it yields CASSSPGTSGLTDTQYF.

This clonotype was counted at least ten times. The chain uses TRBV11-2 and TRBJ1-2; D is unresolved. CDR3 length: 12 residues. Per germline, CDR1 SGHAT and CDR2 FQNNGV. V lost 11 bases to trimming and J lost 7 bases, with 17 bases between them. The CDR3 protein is CAVRSGLGGYTF. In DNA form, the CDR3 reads TGTGCCGTCCGGTCAGGCCTTGGTGGCTACACCTTC.

CDR3 in DNA: TGCGCCAGCAGCTTCACGGGGCTGGACGAAAAACTGTTTTTT. This gives the protein CASSFTGLDEKLFF. V gene TRBV5-1 combines with J gene TRBJ1-4, with D possibly being TRBD1 (5 bases). The CDR3 has 14 amino acids. The V gene lost 2 bases and the J gene lost 8 bases, with 13 bases spanning the gap. In germline, CDR1 is SGHRS, CDR2 YFSETQ.

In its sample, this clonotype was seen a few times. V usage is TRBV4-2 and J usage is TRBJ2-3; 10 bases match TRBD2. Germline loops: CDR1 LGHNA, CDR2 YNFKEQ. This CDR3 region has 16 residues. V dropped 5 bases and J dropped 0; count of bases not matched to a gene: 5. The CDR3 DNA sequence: TGTGCCAGCAGCGCCGGGACTAGCGACAGCACAGATACGCAGTATTTT. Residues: CASSAGTSDSTDTQYF.